This TCR beta chain was sequenced during a study of Tregs in tolerant kidney transplant recipients. The study, taken as a whole, reports: Biological reproducibility was not directly addressed, but technical replication error appeared minimal.

With regard to this clone: Its antigen is unidentified. The observed sequence ends 3 residues before the CDR3 terminus, with the missing tail filled in from the germline J gene.

Clones were sequenced by immunoSEQ multiplex PCR, and TCRdb holds only the in-frame ones, with some missing. With about 52,000 clones in the sample, the ten largest clones hold 0.8% to 1%. This CDR3 has 18 residues. Germline CDR1 KGHSH, CDR2 LQKENI. V lost 0 bases and J lost 2, with 17 bases in between. The J gene is TRBJ2-1, the V gene TRBV18; maybe TRBD2 (6 bases). Sequencing was performed on CD4+ T cells from blood, taken before the transplant. The receptor was derived from a human donor who received a combined kidney and bone marrow transplant. CDR3 amino acids: CASSPPGLSAPAYNEQFF. CDR3 bases read: TGTGCCAGCTCACCACCGGGACTCTCAGCTCCAGCCTACAATGAG.